These T cell receptor beta chains were read from a single sample in a study of T-cell reconstitution after alpha-beta-depleted transplantation in children. MiXCR was run by TCRdb on the PCR reads, yielding one entry per CDR3 protein. The sample carries about 240,000 distinct CDR3 sequences, under 30% recorded once. The material sequenced was PBMCs, taken before TCRalphabeta/CD19-depleted stem cell transplant. These receptors came from a girl aged 2-10 years with Fanconi anemia, due to receive a stem cell transplant. Both conserved end residues are part of each CDR3. The D gene is left open where the match is weak. The listing skips clone size in some rows; elsewhere it reads once, few, many or a size class.

>TRBJ2-1|.|TRBV7-2|.
TGTGCCAGCAGCCCAGGGCTAGGAATGACCAATGAGCAGTTCTTC
CASSPGLGMTNEQFF
>TRBJ1-5|.|TRBV4-2|many
TGTGCCAGCAGCCAAGAAGGTGTTCAGCCCCAGCATTTT
CASSQEGVQPQHF
>TRBJ1-3|.|TRBV20-1|.
TGCAGTGCGAGACCCTTGGACACCATATATTTT
CSARPLDTIYF
>TRBJ1-2|.|TRBV15|.
TGTGCCACCAGCAGAGATGGCGCCTTGGGGGGCTACACCTTC
CATSRDGALGGYTF
>TRBJ2-7|.|TRBV21-1|.
.
CASSKFGQGSHEQYF
>TRBJ2-1|.|TRBV7-9|.
TGTGCCAGCACCTCCGGGAGTGAGCAGTTCTTC
CASTSGSEQFF
>TRBJ1-2|.|TRBV5-6|few
TGTGCCAGCAGCTTTAAGGGGCGGCCCTATGGCTACACCTTC
CASSFKGRPYGYTF
>TRBJ2-5|TRBD2|TRBV20-1|many
TGCAGTGCTACGGACCTAGCGGGGGGTTCACAAGAGACCCAGTACTTC
CSATDLAGGSQETQYF
>TRBJ2-1|TRBD1|TRBV11-2|.
TGTGCCAGCAGCTCTGGGTTGGGGACAGGCCACTACAATGAGCAGTTCTTC
CASSSGLGTGHYNEQFF
>TRBJ2-3|.|TRBV20-1|many
TGCAGTGCTAGTTATATAGCGGTCCCCACAGATACGCAGTATTTT
CSASYIAVPTDTQYF
>TRBJ2-2|.|TRBV20-1|.
TGCAGTGCTAGTCGGAGCGTCGCCGGGGAGCTGTTTTTT
CSASRSVAGELFF
>TRBJ2-7|.|TRBV9|many
TGTGCCAGCACCCTAAACGAGCAGTACTTC
CASTLNEQYF
>TRBJ2-7|TRBD2|TRBV28|many
TGTGCCAGCCAGCGGGGGACCTACGAGCAGTACTTC
CASQRGTYEQYF
>TRBJ2-7|TRBD2|TRBV11-2|once
TGTGCCAGCAGCTTAAGGAGCGCTAGCGGGACGAGCTCCTACGAGCAGTACTTC
CASSLRSASGTSSYEQYF
>TRBJ1-1|.|TRBV4-2|.
TGTGCCAGCAGCCAAGAGCGACAGGATGTGAACACTGAAGCTTTCTTT
CASSQERQDVNTEAFF
>TRBJ2-3|TRBD2|TRBV29-1|few
TGCAGCGTTGCTCATGCGGCGGGAGAAACAGATACGCAGTATTTT
CSVAHAAGETDTQYF
>TRBJ2-5|.|TRBV18|.
TGTGCCAGCTCAACCGGGCTTCGAGAGGAGACCCAGTACTTC
CASSTGLREETQYF
>TRBJ2-1|.|TRBV29-1|many
TGCAGCGTTGATGGCCTTTGGGGGGGCCAAGACAATGAGCAGTTCTTC
CSVDGLWGGQDNEQFF
>TRBJ1-5|TRBD1|TRBV20-1|few
TGCAGTGCTAGAGATAGGACAGGGGGCAGACAGCCCCAGCATTTT
CSARDRTGGRQPQHF
>TRBJ2-3|.|TRBV5-1|many
TGCGCCAGCAACCGGGACACAAACACAGATACGCAGTATTTT
CASNRDTNTDTQYF
>TRBJ2-7|TRBD1|TRBV29-1|.
TGCAGCGCTACGACGACAGGGGCCACCTACGAGCAGTACTTC
CSATTTGATYEQYF
>TRBJ2-7|.|TRBV27|.
TGTGCCAGCAGTTTTCTGCCTCCTGGAGAGCAGTACTTC
CASSFLPPGEQYF
>TRBJ2-5|.|TRBV5-6|.
TGTGCCAGCAGCGCGAGGGGGGGGGAAGAGACCCAGTACTTC
CASSARGGEETQYF
>TRBJ2-5|.|TRBV12-3/TRBV12-4|many
TGTGCCAGCACCCCGACAGGTCAAGAGACCCAGTACTTC
CASTPTGQETQYF
>TRBJ2-3|.|TRBV29-1|few
TGCAGCGCCGGAAGACCCTCTAGCACAGATACGCAGTATTTT
CSAGRPSSTDTQYF
>TRBJ1-3|.|TRBV29-1|many
TGCAGCGTTGTGGTCAGGGCTGGAAACACCATATATTTT
CSVVVRAGNTIYF
>TRBJ2-1|.|TRBV20-1|.
TGCAGTGCTCGGCTTGACAATGAGCAGTTCTTC
CSARLDNEQFF
>TRBJ2-7|.|TRBV20-1|few
TGCAGTGCCCTCAAGGACAGCTACGAGCAGTACTTC
CSALKDSYEQYF
>TRBJ2-6|TRBD1|TRBV18|.
TGTGCCAGCTCACCACTAGGGACAGGTGAAGCCAACGTCCTGACTTTC
CASSPLGTGEANVLTF
>TRBJ2-7|TRBD1|TRBV13|.
TGTGCCAGCAGCTTAGGGCCGGGACAGGGGATCGACGAGCAGTACTTC
CASSLGPGQGIDEQYF
>TRBJ2-7|.|TRBV20-1|once
TGCAGTCCGACAGATTCGAGCTCCTACGAGCAGTACTTC
CSPTDSSSYEQYF
>TRBJ2-2|.|TRBV20-1|many
TGCAGTGCTAGAGATCTGAGGCTTCAAGAGCTGATGGGGGAGCTGTTTTTT
CSARDLRLQELMGELFF
>TRBJ2-5|.|TRBV11-2|.
TGTGCCAGCAGCAACATCATTCAAGAGACCCAGTACTTC
CASSNIIQETQYF
>TRBJ2-3|.|TRBV29-1|few
TGCAGCGTTCATCTAGCGCCAAGCACAGATACGCAGTATTTT
CSVHLAPSTDTQYF
>TRBJ2-7|TRBD1|TRBV20-1|many
TGCAGTGCTAGATATCTCGGACAGGGCTACGAGCAGTACTTC
CSARYLGQGYEQYF
>TRBJ2-7|.|TRBV28|many
TGTGCCAGCAGCCTAGTCAGCGTGTACGAGCAGTACTTC
CASSLVSVYEQYF
>TRBJ1-2|.|TRBV12-3/TRBV12-4|.
TGTGCCAGCAGTTTAAACCTTCTCTCCTATGGCTACACCTTC
CASSLNLLSYGYTF
>TRBJ2-1|.|TRBV20-1|many
TGCAGTGCTAGTCAATGGGACCTGAAGTTCTTC
CSASQWDLKFF
>TRBJ2-1|.|TRBV2|.
TGTGCCAGCAGTGACAACGGAGGCGAGCAGTTCTTC
CASSDNGGEQFF
>TRBJ2-1|TRBD2|TRBV28|few
TGTGCCAGCAATTGGAGGGGCGGGAGGGCCAACAATGAGCAGTTCTTC
CASNWRGGRANNEQFF
>TRBJ1-5|TRBD1|TRBV6-6|many
TGTGCCAGCAGCAGGGGGCTTCAGCCCCAGCATTTT
CASSRGLQPQHF
>TRBJ2-2|TRBD2|TRBV4-2|many
TGTGCCAGCAGCCAAGATCGGCGGGAGAGGGACACCGGGGAGCTGTTTTTT
CASSQDRRERDTGELFF
>TRBJ2-7|.|TRBV29-1|many
TGCAGCGTTGGTTTACAGGCCTACGAGCAGTACTTC
CSVGLQAYEQYF
>TRBJ2-1|TRBD2|TRBV29-1|few
TGCAGCGTTGAACTAGCGGGCCCCGGGGAGCAGTTCTTC
CSVELAGPGEQFF
>TRBJ2-5|TRBD2|TRBV20-1|.
TGCAGTGCTCAAATTGCCGGGACTAGCCAAGAGACCCAGTACTTC
CSAQIAGTSQETQYF
>TRBJ2-2|TRBD2|TRBV12-3/TRBV12-4|once
TGTGCCAGCAGTCTTAGCGGGATAAACACCGGGGAGCTGTTTTTT
CASSLSGINTGELFF
>TRBJ2-7|.|TRBV29-1|few
TGCAGCGTTGAACGGGACTCCTACCCCTACGAGCAGTACTTC
CSVERDSYPYEQYF
>TRBJ2-1|TRBD2|TRBV2|few
TGTGCCAGCAGTGTCAGTCGGCGTCCGGGACTAGCTTGCCAGTTCTTC
CASSVSRRPGLACQFF